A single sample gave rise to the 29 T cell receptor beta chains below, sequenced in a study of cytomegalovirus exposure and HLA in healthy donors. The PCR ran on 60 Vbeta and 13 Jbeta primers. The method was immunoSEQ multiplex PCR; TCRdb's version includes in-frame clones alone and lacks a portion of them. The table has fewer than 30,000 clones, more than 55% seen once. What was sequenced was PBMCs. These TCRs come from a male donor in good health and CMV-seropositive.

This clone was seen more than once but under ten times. The CDR3 nucleotides read TGTGCCAGCAGTATCACCACAGGAAATGAGCAGTACTTC. Translating it yields CASSITTGNEQYF. The chain joins TRBV2 to TRBJ2-7; D might be TRBD1 (5 bases). This CDR3 contains 13 residues. V was clipped by 5 bases and J by 7 bases, with 15 bases between them. Germline loops: CDR1 SNHLY, CDR2 FYNNEI.

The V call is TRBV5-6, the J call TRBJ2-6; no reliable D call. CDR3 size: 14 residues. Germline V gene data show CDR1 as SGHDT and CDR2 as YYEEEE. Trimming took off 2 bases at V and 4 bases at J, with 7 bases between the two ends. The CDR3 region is CASSFRLGANVLTF. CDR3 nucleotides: TGTGCCAGCAGCTTTCGTCTAGGGGCCAACGTCCTGACTTTC.

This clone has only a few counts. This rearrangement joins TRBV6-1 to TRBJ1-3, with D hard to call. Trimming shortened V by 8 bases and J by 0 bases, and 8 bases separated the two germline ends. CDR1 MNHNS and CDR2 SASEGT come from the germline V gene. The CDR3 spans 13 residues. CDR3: CASRYVSGNTIYF. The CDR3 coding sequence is TGTGCCAGCCGGTATGTCTCTGGAAACACCATATATTTT.

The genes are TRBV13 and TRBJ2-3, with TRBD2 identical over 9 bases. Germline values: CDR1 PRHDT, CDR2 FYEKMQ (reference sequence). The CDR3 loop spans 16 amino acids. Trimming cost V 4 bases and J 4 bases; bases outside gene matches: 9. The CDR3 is CASSSRSSGSSDTQYF. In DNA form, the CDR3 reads TGTGCCAGCAGCTCCCGAAGTAGCGGGAGTTCAGATACGCAGTATTTT. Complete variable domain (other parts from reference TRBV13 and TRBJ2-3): AAGVIQSPRHLIKEKRETATLKCYPIPRHDTVYWYQQGPGQDPQFLISFYEKMQSDKGSIPDRFSAQQFSDYHSELNMSSLELGDSALYFCASSSRSSGSSDTQYFGPGTRLTVL.

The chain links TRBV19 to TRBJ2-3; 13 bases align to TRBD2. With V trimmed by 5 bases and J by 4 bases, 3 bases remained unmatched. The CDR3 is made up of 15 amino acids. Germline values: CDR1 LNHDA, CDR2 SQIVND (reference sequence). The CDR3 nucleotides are TGTGCCAGTAGTCGGACTAGCGGGAGTGCAGATACGCAGTATTTT. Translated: CASSRTSGSADTQYF.

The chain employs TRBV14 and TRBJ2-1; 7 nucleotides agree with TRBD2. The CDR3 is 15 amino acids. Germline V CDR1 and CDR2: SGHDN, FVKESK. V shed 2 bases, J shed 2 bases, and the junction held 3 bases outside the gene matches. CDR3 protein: CASSQFAGAYNEQFF. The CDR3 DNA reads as TGTGCCAGCAGCCAATTTGCGGGAGCCTACAATGAGCAGTTCTTC.

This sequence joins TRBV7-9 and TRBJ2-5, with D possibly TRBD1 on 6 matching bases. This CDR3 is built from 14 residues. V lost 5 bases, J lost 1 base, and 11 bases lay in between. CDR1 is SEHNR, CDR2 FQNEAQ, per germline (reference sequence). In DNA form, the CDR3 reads TGTGCCAGCAGCCCAAAGGACAGCCAAGAGACCCAGTACTTC. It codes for CASSPKDSQETQYF. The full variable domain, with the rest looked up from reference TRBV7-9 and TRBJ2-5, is DTGVSQNPRHKITKRGQNVTFRCDPISEHNRLYWYRQTLGQGPEFLTYFQNEAQLEKSRLLSDRFSAERPKGSFSTLEIQRTEQGDSAMYLCASSPKDSQETQYFGPGTRLLVL.

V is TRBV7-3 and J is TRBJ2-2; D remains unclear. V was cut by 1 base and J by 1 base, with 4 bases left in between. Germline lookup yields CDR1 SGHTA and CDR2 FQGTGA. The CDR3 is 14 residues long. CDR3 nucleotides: TGTGCCAGCAGCTTAAGCGGGAACACCGGGGAGCTGTTTTTT. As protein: CASSLSGNTGELFF.

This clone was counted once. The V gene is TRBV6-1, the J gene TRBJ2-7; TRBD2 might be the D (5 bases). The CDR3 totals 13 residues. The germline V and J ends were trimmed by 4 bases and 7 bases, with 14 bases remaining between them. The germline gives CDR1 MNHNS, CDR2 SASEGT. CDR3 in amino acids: CASSASGRWEQYF. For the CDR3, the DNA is TGTGCCAGCAGTGCCAGCGGCCGGTGGGAGCAGTACTTC.

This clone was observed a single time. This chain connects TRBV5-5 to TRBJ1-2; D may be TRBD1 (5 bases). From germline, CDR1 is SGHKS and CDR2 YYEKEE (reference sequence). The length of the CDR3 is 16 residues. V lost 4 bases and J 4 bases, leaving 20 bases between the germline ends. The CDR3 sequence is CASSLEWSQGGYGYTF. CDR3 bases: TGTGCCAGCAGCCTGGAATGGTCCCAGGGTGGCTATGGCTACACCTTC.

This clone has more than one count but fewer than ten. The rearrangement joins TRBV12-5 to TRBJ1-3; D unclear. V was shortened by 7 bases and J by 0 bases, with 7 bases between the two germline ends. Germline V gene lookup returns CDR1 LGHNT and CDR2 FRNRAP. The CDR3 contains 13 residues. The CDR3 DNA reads TGTGCTAGTGCCCCCAGCTCTGGAAACACCATATATTTT. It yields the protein CASAPSSGNTIYF.

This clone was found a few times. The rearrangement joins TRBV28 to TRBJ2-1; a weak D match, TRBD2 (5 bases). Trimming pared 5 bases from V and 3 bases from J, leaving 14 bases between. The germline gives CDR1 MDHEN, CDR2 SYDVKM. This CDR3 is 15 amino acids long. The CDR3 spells CASSRVEGLYNEQFF. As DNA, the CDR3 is TGTGCCAGCAGTCGTGTTGAGGGCCTCTACAATGAGCAGTTCTTC.

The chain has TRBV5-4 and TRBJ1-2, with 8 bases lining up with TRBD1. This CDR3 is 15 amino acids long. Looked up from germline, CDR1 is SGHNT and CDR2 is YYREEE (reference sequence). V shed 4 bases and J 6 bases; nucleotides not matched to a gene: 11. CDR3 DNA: TGTGCCAGCAGCAGGGAGGACAGGGAGATCCATGGCTACACCTTC. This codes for CASSREDREIHGYTF.

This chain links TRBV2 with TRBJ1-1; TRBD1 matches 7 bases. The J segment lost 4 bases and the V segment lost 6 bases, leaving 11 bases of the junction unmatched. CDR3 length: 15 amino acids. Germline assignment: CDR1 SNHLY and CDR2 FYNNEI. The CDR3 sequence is CASSPSRGGVTEAFF. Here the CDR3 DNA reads TGTGCCAGCAGCCCCAGTAGAGGGGGCGTCACTGAAGCTTTCTTT.

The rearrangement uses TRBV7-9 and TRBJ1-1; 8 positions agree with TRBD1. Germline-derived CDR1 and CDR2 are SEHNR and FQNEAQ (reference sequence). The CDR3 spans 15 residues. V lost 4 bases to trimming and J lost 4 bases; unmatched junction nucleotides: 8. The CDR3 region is CASSSIVGQGTEAFF. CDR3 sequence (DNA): TGTGCCAGCAGCTCCATTGTCGGACAGGGCACTGAAGCTTTCTTT.

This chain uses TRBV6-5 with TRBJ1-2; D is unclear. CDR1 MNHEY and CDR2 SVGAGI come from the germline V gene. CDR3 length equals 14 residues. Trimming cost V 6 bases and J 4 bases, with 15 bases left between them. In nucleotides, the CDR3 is TGTGCCAGCAGCCCCTCCGCCCTCGGCTATGGCTACACCTTC. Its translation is CASSPSALGYGYTF.

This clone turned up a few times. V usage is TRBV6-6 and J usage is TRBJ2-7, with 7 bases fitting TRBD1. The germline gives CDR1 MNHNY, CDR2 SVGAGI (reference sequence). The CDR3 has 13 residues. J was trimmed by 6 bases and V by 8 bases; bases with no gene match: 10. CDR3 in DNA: TGTGCCAGCCGCGAACGGACAGGTAGCGAGCAGTACTTC. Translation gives CASRERTGSEQYF.

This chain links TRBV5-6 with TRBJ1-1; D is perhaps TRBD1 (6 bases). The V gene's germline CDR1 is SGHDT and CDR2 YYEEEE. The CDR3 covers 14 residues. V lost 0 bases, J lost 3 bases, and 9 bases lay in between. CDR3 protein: CASSLAGVYTEAFF. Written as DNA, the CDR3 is TGTGCCAGCAGCTTGGCAGGGGTGTACACTGAAGCTTTCTTT.

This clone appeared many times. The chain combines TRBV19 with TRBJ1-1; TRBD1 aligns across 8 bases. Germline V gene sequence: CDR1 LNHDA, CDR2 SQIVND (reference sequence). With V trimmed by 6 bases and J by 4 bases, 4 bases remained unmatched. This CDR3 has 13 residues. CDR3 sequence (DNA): TGTGCCAGTAGCTTCGACAGGGGCACTGAAGCTTTCTTT. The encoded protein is CASSFDRGTEAFF. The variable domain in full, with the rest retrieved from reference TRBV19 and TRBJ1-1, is DGGITQSPKYLFRKEGQNVTLSCEQNLNHDAMYWYRQDPGQGLRLIYYSQIVNDFQKGDIAEGYSVSREKKESFPLTVTSAQKNPTAFYLCASSFDRGTEAFFGQGTRLTVV.

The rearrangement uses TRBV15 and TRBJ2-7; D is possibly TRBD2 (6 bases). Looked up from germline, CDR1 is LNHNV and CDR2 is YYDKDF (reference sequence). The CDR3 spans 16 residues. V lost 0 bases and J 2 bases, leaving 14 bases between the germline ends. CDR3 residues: CATSRDRGTLAYEQYF. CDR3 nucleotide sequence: TGTGCCACCAGCAGAGATCGGGGGACCCTAGCCTACGAGCAGTACTTC.

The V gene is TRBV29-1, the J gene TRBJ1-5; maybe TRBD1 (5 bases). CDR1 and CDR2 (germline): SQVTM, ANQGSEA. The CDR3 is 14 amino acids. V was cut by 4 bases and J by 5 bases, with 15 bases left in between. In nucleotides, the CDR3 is TGCAGCGTTGGCGGGGAGGGGATAGATCAGCCCCAGCATTTT. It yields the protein CSVGGEGIDQPQHF.

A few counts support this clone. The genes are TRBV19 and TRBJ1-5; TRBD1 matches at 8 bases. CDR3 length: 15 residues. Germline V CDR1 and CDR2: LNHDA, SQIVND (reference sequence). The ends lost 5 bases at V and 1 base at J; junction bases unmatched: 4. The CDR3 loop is CASSFRTGSNQPQHF. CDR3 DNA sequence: TGTGCCAGTAGTTTCCGGACAGGGAGCAATCAGCCCCAGCATTTT.

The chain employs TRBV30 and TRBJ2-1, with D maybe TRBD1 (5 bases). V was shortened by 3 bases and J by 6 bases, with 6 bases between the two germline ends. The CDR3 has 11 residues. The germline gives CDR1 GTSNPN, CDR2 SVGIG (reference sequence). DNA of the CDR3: TGTGCCTGGAGCAGGGTCAATGAGCAGTTCTTC. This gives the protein CAWSRVNEQFF.

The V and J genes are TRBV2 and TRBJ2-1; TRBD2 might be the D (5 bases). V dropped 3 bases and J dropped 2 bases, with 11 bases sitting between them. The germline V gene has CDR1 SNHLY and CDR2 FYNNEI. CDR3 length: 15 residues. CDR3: CASSEEAGPYNEQFF. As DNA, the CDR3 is TGTGCCAGCAGTGAGGAGGCGGGTCCCTACAATGAGCAGTTCTTC.

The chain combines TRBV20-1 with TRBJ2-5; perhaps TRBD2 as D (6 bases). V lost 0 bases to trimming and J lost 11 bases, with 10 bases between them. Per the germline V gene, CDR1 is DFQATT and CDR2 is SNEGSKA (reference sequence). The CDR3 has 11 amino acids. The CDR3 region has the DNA TGCAGTGCTAGAGATGGGCGGGGTCAGTACTTC. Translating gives CSARDGRGQYF.

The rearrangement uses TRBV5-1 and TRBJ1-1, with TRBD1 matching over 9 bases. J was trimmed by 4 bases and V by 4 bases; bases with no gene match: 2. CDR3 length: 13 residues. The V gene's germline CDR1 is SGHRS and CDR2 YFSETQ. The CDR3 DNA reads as TGCGCCAGCAGCGAGGACAGGGGCACTGAAGCTTTCTTT. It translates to CASSEDRGTEAFF.

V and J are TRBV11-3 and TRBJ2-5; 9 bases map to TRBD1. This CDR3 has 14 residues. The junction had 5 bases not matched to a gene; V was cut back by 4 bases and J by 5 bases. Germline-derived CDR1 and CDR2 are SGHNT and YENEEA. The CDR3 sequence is CASSSYDRGETQYF. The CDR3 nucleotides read TGTGCCAGCAGCTCCTATGACAGGGGGGAGACCCAGTACTTC.

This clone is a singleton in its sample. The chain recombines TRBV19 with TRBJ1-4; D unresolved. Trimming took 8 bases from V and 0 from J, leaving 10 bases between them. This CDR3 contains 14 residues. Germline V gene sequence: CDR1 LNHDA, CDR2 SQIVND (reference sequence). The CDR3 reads CASRPRTTNEKLFF. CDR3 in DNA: TGTGCCAGTCGCCCGCGAACAACTAATGAAAAACTGTTTTTT.

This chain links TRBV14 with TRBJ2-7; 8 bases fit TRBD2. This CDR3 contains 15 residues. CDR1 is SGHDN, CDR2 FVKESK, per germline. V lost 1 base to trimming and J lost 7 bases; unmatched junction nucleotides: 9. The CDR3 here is CASSQVTGGVGEQYF. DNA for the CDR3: TGTGCCAGCAGCCAAGTTACGGGGGGGGTCGGAGAGCAGTACTTC.